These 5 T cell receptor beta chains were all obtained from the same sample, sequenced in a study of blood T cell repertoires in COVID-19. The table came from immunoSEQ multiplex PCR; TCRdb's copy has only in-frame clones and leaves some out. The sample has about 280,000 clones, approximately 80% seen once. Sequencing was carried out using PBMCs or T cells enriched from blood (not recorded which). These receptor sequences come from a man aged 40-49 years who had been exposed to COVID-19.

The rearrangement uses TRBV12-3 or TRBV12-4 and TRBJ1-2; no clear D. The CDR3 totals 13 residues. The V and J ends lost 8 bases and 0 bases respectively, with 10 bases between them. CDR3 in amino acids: CASWEVPNYGYTF. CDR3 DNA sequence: TGTGCCAGCTGGGAGGTTCCTAACTATGGCTACACCTTC.

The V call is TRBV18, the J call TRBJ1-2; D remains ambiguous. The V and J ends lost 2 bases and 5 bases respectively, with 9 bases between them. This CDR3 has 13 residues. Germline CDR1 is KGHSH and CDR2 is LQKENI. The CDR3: CASSPDGGYGYTF. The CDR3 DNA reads TGTGCCAGCTCACCAGACGGCGGGTATGGCTACACCTTC.

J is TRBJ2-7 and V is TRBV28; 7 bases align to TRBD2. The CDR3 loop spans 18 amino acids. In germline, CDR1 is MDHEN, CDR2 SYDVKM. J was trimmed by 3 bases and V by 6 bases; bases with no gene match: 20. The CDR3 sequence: CASSPPFSLAQGLYEQYF. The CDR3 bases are TGTGCCAGCAGCCCACCTTTTTCACTAGCGCAGGGACTCTACGAGCAGTACTTC. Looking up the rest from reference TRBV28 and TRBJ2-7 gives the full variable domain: DVKVTQSSRYLVKRTGEKVFLECVQDMDHENMFWYRQDPGLGLRLIYFSYDVKMKEKGDIPEGYSVSREKKERFSLILESASTNQTSMYLCASSPPFSLAQGLYEQYFGPGTRLTVT.

CDR3 sequence: CASSSRTNYGYTF. Here the CDR3 DNA reads TGTGCCAGCAGCTCCAGAACCAACTATGGCTACACCTTC. The V call is TRBV13, the J call TRBJ1-2; the D is unclear. The ends were cut back, 4 bases at V and 2 bases at J, with 8 bases in the middle. Per the germline V gene, CDR1 is PRHDT and CDR2 is FYEKMQ (reference sequence). The CDR3 totals 13 residues.

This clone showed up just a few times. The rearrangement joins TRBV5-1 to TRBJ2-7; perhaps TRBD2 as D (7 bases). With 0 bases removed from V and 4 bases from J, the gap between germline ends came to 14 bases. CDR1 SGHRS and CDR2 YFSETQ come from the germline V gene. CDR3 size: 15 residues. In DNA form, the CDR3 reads TGCGCCAGCAGCTTGGAACAGGGCGGGGGATACGAGCAGTACTTC. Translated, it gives CASSLEQGGGYEQYF.